The 12 T cell receptor beta chains below come from one sample, sequenced in a study of molecular identifiers for immune sequencing clone quantification. MiXCR was run by TCRdb on the PCR reads, yielding one entry per CDR3 protein. The data show 490,000 or so distinct CDR3 sequences, around 23% seen once. The sample taken for sequencing was naive CD8+ T cells from blood, with Jurkat cell RNA spiked in. Subset described: FACS-sorted CD8+CD4-CCR7+CD45RA+ naive T cells. These TCRs come from a human donor in good health. Some libraries in this study had Jurkat cell RNA spiked in.

Comments on this clonotype: A much larger clone is a single base away; this may be a read error. The rearrangement uses TRBV25-1 and TRBJ2-5, with TRBD1 as a possible D gene (5 bases). This CDR3 contains 14 residues. Germline V lookup: CDR1 MGHDK, CDR2 SYGVNS. Deletions cut 2 bases from V and 0 bases from J, with 7 bases between. The CDR3 nucleotides read TGTGCCAGCAGTGAAGACAGCTACCAAGAGACCCAGTACTTC. Protein product: CASSEDSYQETQYF.

This clonotype was seen only a few times. The V and J genes are TRBV12-3 or TRBV12-4 and TRBJ1-6; TRBD1 might be the D (5 bases). The CDR3 has 16 amino acids. Trimming took 1 base from V and 6 from J, leaving 13 bases between them. The CDR3 protein is CASSLEVRVTNSPLHF. Here the CDR3 DNA reads TGTGCCAGCAGTTTAGAGGTCAGGGTGACTAATTCACCCCTCCACTTT.

The chain combines TRBV7-9 with TRBJ2-6; no definite D call. Germline-derived CDR1 and CDR2 are SEHNR and FQNEAQ (reference sequence). The CDR3 length is 15 residues. Trimming stripped 4 bases from V and 4 bases from J, with 11 bases between. CDR3 amino acids: CASSSGPLGANVLTF. CDR3 nucleotide sequence: TGTGCCAGCAGCTCTGGACCATTGGGGGCCAACGTCCTGACTTTC.

The gene calls are TRBV27 and TRBJ2-3, with TRBD1 identical over 7 bases. Germline CDR1 reads MNHEY; CDR2 reads SMNVEV (reference sequence). The V segment lost 3 bases and the J segment 4 bases; nucleotides outside the gene matches: 10. The CDR3 contains 16 residues. CDR3 region: CASSFSGQILPDTQYF. For the CDR3, the DNA is TGTGCCAGCAGTTTCTCGGGACAGATCTTGCCAGATACGCAGTATTTT.

As concerns this clonotype: A read error may produce the germline difference seen at one junction end. This rearrangement joins TRBV20-1 to TRBJ2-7; tentative D call: TRBD1 (5 bases). The CDR3 runs to 14 residues. Germline CDR1 reads DFQATT; CDR2 reads SNEGSKA (reference sequence). The CDR3 region is CSAESRASSYKQYF. The CDR3 bases are TGCAGTGCCGAAAGCAGGGCGTCCTCCTACAAGCAGTACTTC.

This clonotype was picked up a small number of times. This chain connects TRBV4-3 to TRBJ1-2, with D possibly being TRBD1 (6 bases). Germline loops: CDR1 LGHNA, CDR2 YSLEER. There are 17 residues in the CDR3. Trimming took off 0 bases at V and 4 bases at J, with 18 bases between the two ends. The CDR3 DNA follows: TGCGCCAGCAGCCAAGATCCGCAGGACAGTAGTTTCTATGGCTACACCTTC. It translates to CASSQDPQDSSFYGYTF.

The rearrangement joins TRBV4-1 to TRBJ1-1; D gene ambiguous. The germline V and J ends were trimmed by 4 bases and 5 bases, with 14 bases remaining between them. This CDR3 has 14 residues. Germline CDR1 is MGHRA and CDR2 is YSYEKL. CDR3 bases: TGCGCCAGCAGCCCTCTAGGAGCGGGGACTGAAGCTTTCTTT. This encodes CASSPLGAGTEAFF.

The sample holds a few counts of this clonotype. This chain links TRBV20-1 with TRBJ1-5, with 8 positions matching TRBD1. This CDR3 contains 13 residues. The junction had 7 bases not matched to a gene; V was cut back by 3 bases and J by 9 bases. The germline CDR1 and CDR2 sequences are DFQATT and SNEGSKA (reference sequence). CDR3 DNA sequence: TGCAGTGCTAGCGAGACCGGGACAGGGCCCCAGCATTTT. It yields the protein CSASETGTGPQHF.

The chain joins TRBV20-1 to TRBJ2-1; the D gene could be TRBD1 or TRBD2 (6 bases each). Trimming took off 1 base at V and 4 bases at J, with 11 bases between the two ends. The CDR3 length is 14 residues. CDR1 and CDR2 (germline): DFQATT, SNEGSKA (reference sequence). Here the CDR3 DNA reads TGCAGTGCTAGAGGCCGGGGGCAGTACAATGAGCAGTTCTTC. Translation: CSARGRGQYNEQFF.

As for this clonotype: A much larger clone sits a single nucleotide away, making a read error possible. The conserved phenylalanine or tryptophan normally closing the CDR3 is absent here, so this likely arose from a read error. The J gene is TRBJ2-1, the V gene TRBV29-1; D not resolved. V shed 4 bases and J shed 10 bases, with 8 bases lying between them. This CDR3 region has 10 residues. Germline loops: CDR1 SQVTM, CDR2 ANQGSEA. The CDR3 spells CSVASVEQFS. DNA for the CDR3: TGCAGCGTTGCAAGCGTGGAGCAGTTCTCC.

This chain connects TRBV4-3 to TRBJ2-7; weak D call: TRBD2 (6 bases). Germline V CDR1 and CDR2: LGHNA, YSLEER. V was shortened by 0 bases and J by 4 bases, with 19 bases between the two germline ends. This CDR3 spans 17 amino acids. The CDR3 region is CASSQDRGAYGAYEQYF. The CDR3, as DNA: TGCGCCAGCAGCCAAGATCGCGGGGCGTACGGAGCGTACGAGCAGTACTTC.

This clonotype was counted only a few times. The chain recombines TRBV6-5 with TRBJ1-1, with TRBD1 matching 8 bases. V lost 5 bases and J lost 3; bases outside the gene matches: 5. CDR1 and CDR2 from the germline V gene are MNHEY and SVGAGI. The CDR3 totals 14 residues. The CDR3 DNA is TGTGCCAGCAGTCGACAGGGGTCCCACACTGAAGCTTTCTTT. It encodes CASSRQGSHTEAFF.